Following are 18 T cell receptor beta chains from one sample sequenced in a study of CD8 T cells in Susac syndrome. Random hexamers were used to reverse transcribe roughly 0.45 to 1 ug of RNA. MiXCR was run by TCRdb on the immunoSEQ multiplex PCR reads, yielding one entry per CDR3 protein. The repertoire includes more than 250,000 distinct CDR3 sequences, 92% of them detected once, and over 0.065% sits in the top ten. The specimen sequenced was CD4+ T cells from PBMCs. The receptors were sampled from a human donor with multiple sclerosis.

The rearrangement joins TRBV10-3 to TRBJ2-1; 8 bases agree with TRBD2. The CDR3 covers 13 residues. Germline V CDR1 and CDR2: ENHRY, SYGVKD. V was clipped by 7 bases and J by 7 bases; unmatched bases: 6. DNA for the CDR3: TGTGCCATCAATCCGGGGGGGCCAAATGAGCAGTTCTTC. It translates to CAINPGGPNEQFF.

The count of this clonotype is one. V gene TRBV7-9 combines with J gene TRBJ2-2, with 8 bases identical to TRBD1. Per the germline V gene, CDR1 is SEHNR and CDR2 is FQNEAQ (reference sequence). The CDR3 has 17 residues. V shed 4 bases, J shed 5 bases, and the junction held 12 bases outside the gene matches. The CDR3 DNA reads as TGTGCCAGCAGCTCCTATCAGACAGGGGCTAGGACCGGGGAGCTGTTTTTT. Amino acid sequence: CASSSYQTGARTGELFF.

Here the CDR3 reads CASSERDWAYTDTQYF. DNA for the CDR3: TGTGCCAGCAGCGAACGGGACTGGGCCTATACAGATACGCAGTATTTT. The chain uses TRBV5-6 and TRBJ2-3, with D maybe TRBD2 (6 bases). Germline V CDR1 and CDR2: SGHDT, YYEEEE. The CDR3 totals 16 residues. Trimming shortened V by 4 bases and J by 3 bases, and 18 bases separated the two germline ends. Using reference TRBV5-6 and TRBJ2-3 for the parts outside the CDR3, the full variable domain is DAGVTQSPTHLIKTRGQQVTLRCSPKSGHDTVSWYQQALGQGPQFIFQYYEEEERQRGNFPDRFSGHQFPNYSSELNVNALLLGDSALYLCASSERDWAYTDTQYFGPGTRLTVL.

The rearrangement uses TRBV11-3 and TRBJ1-2, with 9 bases aligning to TRBD1. The CDR3 is 15 residues long. Per germline, CDR1 SGHNT and CDR2 YENEEA. Germline trimming cut 5 bases from V and 8 bases from J; bases unmatched to any gene: 12. The CDR3, as DNA: TGTGCCAGCAGCCTCGGACAGGGGTGGATAAAAGGCTACACCTTC. This sequence encodes CASSLGQGWIKGYTF.

The genes are TRBV28 and TRBJ2-3; D remains unclear. Germline V gene lookup returns CDR1 MDHEN and CDR2 SYDVKM. The CDR3 covers 12 residues. Trimming cost V 5 bases and J 8 bases, with 11 bases left between them. The CDR3 here is CASSPNPATQYF. Here the CDR3 DNA reads TGTGCCAGCAGTCCCAACCCAGCTACGCAGTATTTT.

The chain couples TRBV9 to TRBJ2-3; D uncertain. The germline gives CDR1 SGDLS, CDR2 YYNGEE. This CDR3 has 13 amino acids. Trimming took off 3 bases at V and 3 bases at J, with 8 bases between the two ends. CDR3 residues: CASSAHGTDTQYF. Written as DNA, the CDR3 is TGTGCCAGCAGCGCTCATGGGACAGATACGCAGTATTTT.

This chain joins TRBV20-1 and TRBJ1-1; no definite D call. V was pared by 3 bases and J by 3 bases, with 11 bases between. Germline V CDR1 and CDR2: DFQATT, SNEGSKA (reference sequence). The CDR3 length is 13 residues. The CDR3 DNA reads as TGCAGTGCTAGTCTGGGGATGGACACTGAAGCTTTCTTT. Protein sequence: CSASLGMDTEAFF.

This chain links TRBV5-1 with TRBJ1-4; D may be TRBD1 (6 bases). Germline values: CDR1 SGHRS, CDR2 YFSETQ. CDR3 length: 16 amino acids. Trimming removed 4 bases from V and 0 bases from J, with 13 bases in between. CDR3 loop: CASSTGGFATNEKLFF. In DNA form, the CDR3 reads TGCGCCAGCAGCACCGGGGGCTTTGCAACTAATGAAAAACTGTTTTTT. Full variable domain (missing parts from reference TRBV5-1 and TRBJ1-4): KAGVTQTPRYLIKTRGQQVTLSCSPISGHRSVSWYQQTPGQGLQFLFEYFSETQRNKGNFPGRFSGRQFSNSRSEMNVSTLELGDSALYLCASSTGGFATNEKLFFGSGTQLSVL.

This chain connects TRBV20-1 to TRBJ1-2; 7 nucleotides line up with TRBD1. Germline loops: CDR1 DFQATT, CDR2 SNEGSKA (reference sequence). The CDR3 runs to 14 residues. V lost 3 bases and J lost 2; bases outside the gene matches: 6. CDR3 protein: CSARSSGGNYGYTF. CDR3 coding DNA: TGCAGTGCTAGGAGTTCAGGGGGAAACTATGGCTACACCTTC.

The CDR3 here is CASSQDLALGQETQYF. The DNA of the CDR3 is TGTGCCAGCAGCCAAGATTTAGCCCTCGGTCAGGAGACCCAGTACTTC. The V and J genes are TRBV3-1 and TRBJ2-5; no clear D gene. The CDR3 loop spans 16 amino acids. Trimming stripped 0 bases from V and 5 bases from J, with 16 bases between. Germline V gene sequence: CDR1 LGHDT, CDR2 YNNKEL (reference sequence).

The gene calls are TRBV12-3 or TRBV12-4 and TRBJ2-6; D might be TRBD1 or TRBD2, each matching 5 bases. The V and J ends lost 5 bases and 0 bases respectively, with 14 bases between them. This CDR3 is built from 17 residues. As DNA, the CDR3 is TGTGCCAGCAGTGAGAGGGGCACACCCTCTGGGGCCAACGTCCTGACTTTC. The encoded protein is CASSERGTPSGANVLTF.

The chain is built from TRBV7-9 and TRBJ1-5; TRBD1 might be the D (5 bases). Trimming shortened V by 6 bases and J by 6 bases, and 12 bases separated the two germline ends. Germline V lookup: CDR1 SEHNR, CDR2 FQNEAQ (reference sequence). The CDR3 consists of 13 residues. The CDR3 region has the DNA TGTGCCAGCAGTTCCGATGGGGGTCAGCCCCAGCATTTT. Protein product: CASSSDGGQPQHF.

This clonotype was recorded a few times. The chain links TRBV18 to TRBJ2-7, with 8 bases aligning to TRBD2. This CDR3 has 14 amino acids. V lost 3 bases to trimming and J lost 3 bases; unmatched junction nucleotides: 4. The V gene's germline CDR1 is KGHSH and CDR2 LQKENI. The CDR3 region is CASSPTGGSYEQYF. CDR3 coding DNA: TGTGCCAGCTCACCGACGGGAGGGAGCTACGAGCAGTACTTC.

The chain has TRBV5-6 and TRBJ2-7, with TRBD1 identical over 9 bases. V shed 3 bases, J shed 5 bases, and the junction held 15 bases outside the gene matches. The length of the CDR3 is 17 residues. Germline V gives CDR1 SGHDT, CDR2 YYEEEE. This CDR3 is CASSSLAPWGQGNEQYF. The CDR3 DNA sequence: TGTGCCAGCAGCTCCCTCGCCCCGTGGGGACAGGGCAACGAGCAGTACTTC. Variable domain in full (rest from reference TRBV5-6 and TRBJ2-7): DAGVTQSPTHLIKTRGQQVTLRCSPKSGHDTVSWYQQALGQGPQFIFQYYEEEERQRGNFPDRFSGHQFPNYSSELNVNALLLGDSALYLCASSSLAPWGQGNEQYFGPGTRLTVT.

V gene TRBV7-2 combines with J gene TRBJ2-5; maybe TRBD2 (5 bases). The CDR3 extends over 14 amino acids. V lost 1 base and J lost 5, with 11 bases in between. CDR1 SGHTA and CDR2 FQGNSA come from the germline V gene. Here the CDR3 DNA reads TGTGCCAGCAGCTTAGGGGAGTTCTGGGAGACCCAGTACTTC. This gives the protein CASSLGEFWETQYF.

The chain has TRBV19 and TRBJ2-3; weak D call: TRBD2 (6 bases). This CDR3 region has 14 residues. The germline V and J ends were trimmed by 3 bases and 4 bases, with 11 bases remaining between them. Germline CDR1 reads LNHDA; CDR2 reads SQIVND (reference sequence). The CDR3 spells CASSIQSSADTQYF. As DNA, the CDR3 is TGTGCCAGTAGTATCCAGTCTAGCGCAGATACGCAGTATTTT.

The chain carries TRBV6-1 and TRBJ1-2, with unresolved D. The CDR3 contains 15 residues. The germline V gene encodes CDR1 MNHNS and CDR2 SASEGT. The V end lost 3 bases, the J end lost 1 base, and 12 bases lay between the germline ends. The CDR3 protein is CASSDWARNNYGYTF. As DNA, the CDR3 is TGTGCCAGCAGTGATTGGGCACGAAATAACTATGGCTACACCTTC.

The chain uses TRBV7-4 and TRBJ2-5; 8 nucleotides align to TRBD1. Losses at the gene ends were 4 bases for V and 1 base for J; bases not matched to a gene: 14. There are 18 residues in the CDR3. Germline V lookup: CDR1 SGHVT, CDR2 SQSDAQ. Here the CDR3 reads CASSSPGTGDDFQETQYF. For the CDR3, the DNA is TGTGCCAGCAGCTCCCCAGGGACAGGCGACGACTTCCAAGAGACCCAGTACTTC.